This is a list of T cell receptor beta chains from one sample in a study of shared clonotypes between healthy human individuals. Only in-frame clones appear in the TCRdb table, and some are missing; sequencing was by immunoSEQ multiplex PCR. This sample has approximately 2.1 million clones, with over 90% found just once. Sequencing was performed on naive CD4+ T cells from PBMCs. These receptors came from a man younger than 35 in good health. Some clones in this sample may be carry-over from other donors' samples. CDR3s include the opening cysteine and the closing phenylalanine or tryptophan. Fields, in order: J gene, D gene, V gene, clone size, CDR3 protein, CDR3 DNA. A D gene is named only where the DNA matches it firmly. Expanded clones are given a class, and other clones once, few, many or no size at all.

>TRBJ1-5|.|TRBV27|.
CARGAKPQHF
TGTGCCAGGGGAGCGAAGCCCCAGCATTTT
>TRBJ2-1|TRBD1|TRBV5-1|.
CASSSTGATHSYNEQFF
TGCGCCAGCAGCTCCACAGGGGCCACACACTCCTACAATGAGCAGTTCTTC
>TRBJ1-4|.|TRBV28|.
CASRKPGRLQRDEKLFF
TGTGCCAGCAGAAAACCGGGACGCCTTCAAAGGGATGAAAAACTGTTTTTT
>TRBJ2-7|.|TRBV7-2|.
CASSLSGQPGTYEQYF
TGTGCCAGCAGCTTGTCAGGACAGCCCGGGACCTACGAGCAGTACTTC
>TRBJ2-3|.|TRBV28|.
CASQGGRITDTQYF
TGTGCCTCGCAAGGGGGTCGGATCACAGATACGCAGTATTTT
>TRBJ2-7|.|TRBV4-1|.
CASSQGLTGYRYEQYF
TGCGCCAGCAGCCAAGGATTAACAGGGTATAGGTACGAGCAGTACTTC
>TRBJ2-5|.|TRBV28|.
CASRQGFQETQYF
TGTGCCAGCAGACAGGGCTTCCAAGAGACCCAGTACTTC
>TRBJ2-2|.|TRBV5-1|once
CASSPGPPRAGELFF
TGCGCCAGCAGCCCGGGACCACCCCGGGCCGGGGAGCTGTTTTTT
>TRBJ1-2|.|TRBV6-5|.
CASSYSMSPNYTF
TGTGCCAGCAGTTACTCGATGTCCCCAAACTACACCTTC
>TRBJ2-5|.|TRBV7-9|.
CASRSTAYQETQYF
TGTGCCAGCAGGTCCACGGCGTACCAAGAGACCCAGTACTTC
>TRBJ2-7|.|TRBV6-1|.
CASSGGTLEQYF
TGTGCCAGCAGTGGAGGGACACTCGAGCAGTACTTC
>TRBJ2-7|.|TRBV19|.
CASSASHPYEQYF
TGTGCCAGTAGTGCCTCACACCCTTACGAGCAGTACTTC
>TRBJ1-1|.|TRBV25-1|once
CASSLVGEAFF
TGTGCCAGCAGTCTGGTGGGTGAAGCTTTCTTT
>TRBJ1-5|TRBD1|TRBV5-5|.
CASSITGDQPQHF
TGTGCCAGCAGCATTACAGGGGATCAGCCCCAGCATTTT
>TRBJ2-7|TRBD2|TRBV13|.
CASSLAGGGISEQYF
TGTGCCAGTTCCCTAGCGGGAGGAGGGATCAGCGAGCAGTACTTC
>TRBJ2-6|.|TRBV7-3|.
CASSWGAGANVLTF
TGTGCCAGCAGCTGGGGAGCTGGGGCCAACGTCCTGACTTTC
>TRBJ2-7|.|TRBV6-6|.
CASSYSVGGEQYF
TGTGCCAGCAGTTACTCGGTAGGTGGCGAGCAGTACTTC
>TRBJ2-5|.|TRBV2|.
CASSFTPTDEETQYF
TGTGCCAGCAGTTTCACCCCAACAGATGAAGAGACCCAGTACTTC
>TRBJ2-3|TRBD2|TRBV4-1|.
CASSQVGLATPDTQYF
TGCGCCAGCAGCCAAGTGGGACTAGCGACTCCCGATACGCAGTATTTT
>TRBJ1-1|.|TRBV29-1|few
CSVEWVNTEAFF
TGCAGCGTTGAATGGGTGAACACTGAAGCTTTCTTT
>TRBJ2-5|.|TRBV10-1|.
CASSEEVRGKTQYF
TGCGCCAGCAGTGAGGAGGTCAGGGGAAAGACCCAGTACTTC
>TRBJ2-1|.|TRBV7-9|.
CASSLPLGRVGDEQFF
TGTGCCAGCAGCCTCCCCCTTGGGCGAGTAGGTGATGAGCAGTTCTTC
>TRBJ1-3|.|TRBV9|.
CASSVAPGLTAGDGNTIYF
TGTGCCAGCAGCGTAGCTCCTGGTCTCACGGCGGGAGATGGAAACACCATATATTTT